The source of this TCR beta chain is a study of technical replicates of blood from a few donors. Method: immunoSEQ multiplex PCR; TCRdb's copy keeps in-frame clones and lacks some. The data show tens of thousands of clones, 93% seen once. The sequencing sample was made of T cells isolated from PBMCs. This TCR came from a human donor in good health.

DNA of the CDR3: TGTGCCAGCTCGGGACAGGAGAACACTGAAGCTTTCTTT. Protein: CASSGQENTEAFF. V and J are TRBV18 and TRBJ1-1; TRBD1 matches 8 bases. V trimming: 6 bases; J trimming: 1 base; junction bases outside the gene matches: 1. Germline CDR1 reads KGHSH; CDR2 reads LQKENI. The CDR3 totals 13 residues.